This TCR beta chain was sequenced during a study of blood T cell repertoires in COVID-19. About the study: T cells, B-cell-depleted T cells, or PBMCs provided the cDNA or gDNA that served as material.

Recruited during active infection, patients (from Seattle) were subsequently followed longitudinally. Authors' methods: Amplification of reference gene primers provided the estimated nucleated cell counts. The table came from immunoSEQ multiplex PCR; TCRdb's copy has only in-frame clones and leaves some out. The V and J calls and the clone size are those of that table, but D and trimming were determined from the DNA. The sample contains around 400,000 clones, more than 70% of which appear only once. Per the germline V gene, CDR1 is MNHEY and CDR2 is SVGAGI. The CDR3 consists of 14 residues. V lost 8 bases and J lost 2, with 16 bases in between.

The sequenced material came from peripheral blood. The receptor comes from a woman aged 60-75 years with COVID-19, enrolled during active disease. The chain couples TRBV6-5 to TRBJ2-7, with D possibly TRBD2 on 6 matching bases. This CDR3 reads CASRGTPNPYEQYF. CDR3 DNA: TGTGCCAGCCGGGGGACTCCGAACCCCTACGAGCAGTACTTC.